The 30 T cell receptor beta chains reported below all come from one sample, sequenced in a study of immune evolution from preneoplasia to lung adenocarcinoma (dated by TCRdb to the early 2020s). To prepare the library, the immunoSEQ multiplex PCR assay was applied. Drawn from immuneACCESS, this table holds only the in-frame rearrangements with V and J called that TCRdb kept. Clones are partly lost; checked studies trace under half to an unresolved V gene and leave the rest unexplained. For this sample the table gives 14,000 or so clones, of which 85% were detected only once. The biggest ten clones account for less than 3% of the sample. Sequencing input: FFPE lung adenocarcinoma in situ tissue. The intended sense of this specimen's cell subset or site label: preinvasive adenocarcinoma in situ (AIS). The receptors stem from a donor aged 70 or older with lung adenocarcinoma.

The chain carries TRBV11-2 and TRBJ2-7; 7 bases match TRBD2. This CDR3 has 13 residues. V was clipped by 1 base and J by 7 bases; unmatched bases: 4. Germline V lookup: CDR1 SGHAT, CDR2 FQNNGV. In nucleotides, the CDR3 is TGTGCCAGCAGCTTAGGACTTAGCGGGGAGCAGTACTTC. It specifies CASSLGLSGEQYF.

The chain links TRBV29-1 to TRBJ2-5, with D possibly matching TRBD2 (5 bases). Between the trimmed V and J ends, which lost 8 bases and 1 base, there was a span of 14 bases. The CDR3 contains 13 residues. Germline V gives CDR1 SQVTM, CDR2 ANQGSEA. CDR3 nucleotide sequence: TGCAGCTCCTCGCGGGCCCCCCAAGAGACCCAGTACTTC. It specifies CSSSRAPQETQYF.

V usage is TRBV11-3 and J usage is TRBJ2-1, with a weak D call TRBD2 (6 bases). This CDR3 has 15 residues. CDR1 and CDR2 from the germline V gene are SGHNT and YENEEA. The V end was cut by 6 bases, the J end by 4 bases, with 16 bases between. CDR3 sequence (DNA): TGTGCCAGCAGTCCCGGGGGAGCGGGTTACAATGAGCAGTTCTTC. As protein: CASSPGGAGYNEQFF.

The genes are TRBV5-1 and TRBJ2-3, with TRBD1 matching over 7 bases. This CDR3 spans 16 amino acids. Germline V lookup: CDR1 SGHRS, CDR2 YFSETQ. Unmatched junction bases numbered 8, after V lost 0 bases and J lost 4 bases. The CDR3 is CASSLEPTGSADTQYF. CDR3 bases: TGCGCCAGCAGCTTGGAACCGACAGGGTCAGCAGATACGCAGTATTTT.

V usage is TRBV30 and J usage is TRBJ1-2, with no clear D. This CDR3 is built from 11 residues. Germline V gene sequence: CDR1 GTSNPN, CDR2 SVGIG (reference sequence). Trimming stripped 2 bases from V and 4 bases from J, with 5 bases between. This CDR3 reads CAWSQVYGYTF. In DNA form, the CDR3 reads TGTGCCTGGAGTCAGGTCTATGGCTACACCTTC.

The chain recombines TRBV2 with TRBJ2-5; D gene unclear. Looked up from germline, CDR1 is SNHLY and CDR2 is FYNNEI. Trimming pared 8 bases from V and 4 bases from J, leaving 14 bases between. The length of the CDR3 is 13 residues. CDR3 DNA sequence: TGTGCCAGCTCCCGGACGTTAGTAGAGACCCAGTACTTC. Translation gives CASSRTLVETQYF.

The chain is built from TRBV5-6 and TRBJ1-4; D perhaps matches TRBD1 (5 bases). The CDR3 loop spans 12 amino acids. Germline CDR1 reads SGHDT; CDR2 reads YYEEEE. The germline V and J ends were trimmed by 4 bases and 10 bases, with 11 bases remaining between them. Here the CDR3 reads CASSLGRGKLFF. As DNA, the CDR3 is TGTGCCAGCAGCCTGGGACGGGGAAAACTGTTTTTT.

The chain combines TRBV29-1 with TRBJ1-1, with 7 nucleotides matching TRBD1. CDR1 SQVTM and CDR2 ANQGSEA come from the germline V gene. V was pared by 5 bases and J by 4 bases, with 7 bases of the junction left unmatched. There are 13 residues in the CDR3. Here the CDR3 DNA reads TGCAGCGTTAAGTCAGGGGGGAGCACTGAAGCTTTCTTT. Translation gives CSVKSGGSTEAFF.

The V and J genes are TRBV6-5 and TRBJ1-4; 8 nucleotides align to TRBD1. The CDR3 loop spans 15 amino acids. V was pared by 5 bases and J by 8 bases, with 10 bases of the junction left unmatched. The germline CDR1 and CDR2 sequences are MNHEY and SVGAGI. Here the CDR3 reads CASSHRGMGYEKLFF. Here the CDR3 DNA reads TGTGCCAGCAGTCACAGGGGGATGGGTTACGAAAAACTGTTTTTT.

J is TRBJ2-3 and V is TRBV5-1, with D possibly matching TRBD2 (5 bases). Germline lookup yields CDR1 SGHRS and CDR2 YFSETQ. The CDR3 has 15 amino acids. V dropped 0 bases and J dropped 5 bases, with 13 bases sitting between them. CDR3 residues: CASSLAAIRGDTQYF. Here the CDR3 DNA reads TGCGCCAGCAGCTTGGCGGCTATCCGGGGAGATACGCAGTATTTT.

The chain recombines TRBV4-2 with TRBJ2-7; the match to TRBD1 covers 8 bases. Germline CDR1 and CDR2: LGHNA and YNFKEQ. The V and J ends lost 5 bases and 4 bases, in that order; junction bases with no gene match: 7. The CDR3 extends over 14 amino acids. CDR3 sequence reads: CASSNTGGPYEQYF. The CDR3 nucleotides are TGTGCCAGCAGCAATACAGGGGGACCATACGAGCAGTACTTC.

This chain links TRBV4-1 with TRBJ2-5; 16 nucleotides line up with TRBD2. Germline loops: CDR1 MGHRA, CDR2 YSYEKL. This CDR3 has 19 amino acids. Trimming removed 3 bases from V and 2 bases from J; junction bases left unmatched: 9. The CDR3 region is CASSHPGLAGGPGQETQYF. The CDR3, as DNA: TGCGCCAGCAGCCACCCGGGACTAGCGGGAGGGCCCGGACAAGAGACCCAGTACTTC.

This clone was seen only a few times. V and J are TRBV7-2 and TRBJ1-5; no firm D call. This CDR3 has 15 amino acids. The V end lost 8 bases, the J end lost 6 bases, and 20 bases lay between the germline ends. From germline, CDR1 is SGHTA and CDR2 FQGNSA. CDR3 DNA: TGTGCCAGCTCTCGCGGTTCAGGAGAGGGTCAGCCCCAGCATTTT. Residues: CASSRGSGEGQPQHF.

This sequence joins TRBV9 and TRBJ2-2; perhaps TRBD2 as D (6 bases). The ends were cut back, 0 bases at V and 6 bases at J, with 6 bases in the middle. This CDR3 is built from 13 residues. Germline CDR1 and CDR2: SGDLS and YYNGEE. In DNA form, the CDR3 reads TGTGCCAGCAGCGTAGGGGGGGCCGGGGAGCTGTTTTTT. Amino acids: CASSVGGAGELFF.

The rearrangement links TRBV30 to TRBJ2-1, with 7 bases fitting TRBD2. J gave up 4 bases and V 1 base, and 7 bases lay outside the gene matches. Germline V gene sequence: CDR1 GTSNPN, CDR2 SVGIG (reference sequence). The CDR3 is 15 residues long. CDR3 in DNA: TGTGCCTGGAGTGCTGAGCGGGGCCCTTACAATGAGCAGTTCTTC. Its protein product is CAWSAERGPYNEQFF.

This chain uses TRBV1 with TRBJ2-5; TRBD2 is taken as the D call from the table, unchecked against the DNA. TRBV1 is termed a pseudogene. The CDR3 loop spans 14 amino acids. This CDR3 reads CTSSQGTSRETQYF. In nucleotides, the CDR3 is TGCACCAGCAGCCAAGGGACTAGCCGGGAGACCCAGTACTTC.

V usage is TRBV4-2 and J usage is TRBJ2-3; D is perhaps TRBD2 (5 bases). This CDR3 is built from 15 residues. Between the trimmed V and J ends, which lost 0 bases and 5 bases, there was a span of 12 bases. Germline V gene sequence: CDR1 LGHNA, CDR2 YNFKEQ. DNA for the CDR3: TGTGCCAGCAGCCAAGAGGGCTCACTAGAAGATACGCAGTATTTT. This codes for CASSQEGSLEDTQYF.

The V gene is TRBV4-1, the J gene TRBJ1-1; D unclear. The CDR3 has 15 residues. CDR1 is MGHRA, CDR2 YSYEKL, per germline. Trimming removed 4 bases from V and 1 base from J, with 13 bases in between. The CDR3 loop reads CASSRAGRENTEAFF. The CDR3 DNA sequence: TGCGCCAGCAGCCGAGCAGGACGGGAGAACACTGAAGCTTTCTTT.

The rearrangement joins TRBV9 to TRBJ2-3; possibly TRBD1 or TRBD2 for D (5 bases each). The V end lost 3 bases, the J end lost 11 bases, and 22 bases lay between the germline ends. This CDR3 contains 15 residues. CDR1 and CDR2 from the germline V gene are SGDLS and YYNGEE. CDR3 region: CASSARVGVPEEQYF. CDR3 DNA sequence: TGTGCCAGCAGCGCCAGGGTCGGGGTCCCGGAGGAGCAGTATTTT.

The genes are TRBV19 and TRBJ1-1; TRBD1 is a possible D gene (5 bases). Germline CDR1 is LNHDA and CDR2 is SQIVND (reference sequence). V dropped 3 bases and J dropped 0 bases, with 11 bases sitting between them. CDR3 length equals 15 residues. CDR3 in amino acids: CASSMEGIVNTEAFF. For the CDR3, the DNA is TGTGCCAGTAGTATGGAGGGGATAGTGAACACTGAAGCTTTCTTT.

As for this clone: The junction differs from germline at one of its ends, possibly a read error. Other DNA sequences in the same sample also yield this CDR3. The chain uses TRBV28 and TRBJ2-1, with D tentatively TRBD2 (5 bases). Germline values: CDR1 MDHEN, CDR2 SYDVKM. The CDR3 contains 15 residues. CDR3: CASSLSGRAYNEQFF. The DNA for the CDR3 is TGTGCCAGCAGTCTCAGCGGAAGGGCCTATAATGAGCAGTTCTTC.

This clone was observed a handful of times. The chain combines TRBV5-4 with TRBJ2-1, with TRBD2 identical over 8 bases. CDR3 size: 14 residues. After removal of 4 bases from V and 8 bases from J, the junction contained 8 bases not matched to a gene. Germline V gene data show CDR1 as SGHNT and CDR2 as YYREEE (reference sequence). The CDR3 sequence: CASSPGLGFYEQFF. The CDR3 DNA reads TGTGCCAGCAGCCCGGGACTAGGGTTCTATGAGCAGTTCTTC.

This clone was detected a few times. The rearrangement links TRBV6-1 to TRBJ1-2, with a tentative D call TRBD1 (5 bases). The CDR3 has 13 residues. V was pared by 4 bases and J by 7 bases, with 13 bases between. Germline-derived CDR1 and CDR2 are MNHNS and SASEGT. In DNA, the CDR3 is TGTGCCAGCAGTGTTTCCGGGGGAGGTGGCTACACCTTC. Its translation: CASSVSGGGGYTF.

As for this clone: Other DNA sequences in the sample encode the same CDR3. The chain has TRBV9 and TRBJ2-7, with 8 bases fitting TRBD1. Germline CDR1 SGDLS, CDR2 YYNGEE. CDR3 length: 15 residues. V gave up 0 bases and J gave up 4 bases; unmatched junction bases: 6. The CDR3 sequence: CASSVGPGGAYEQYF. The CDR3 DNA reads as TGTGCCAGCAGCGTAGGCCCAGGGGGCGCATACGAGCAGTACTTC.

This clone was counted a few times. V is TRBV10-3 and J is TRBJ2-7, with a possible D match to TRBD2 (5 bases). The length of the CDR3 is 16 residues. Germline V gene data show CDR1 as ENHRY and CDR2 as SYGVKD. Trimming took 4 bases from V and 7 from J, leaving 23 bases between them. Written as DNA, the CDR3 is TGTGCCATCAGTGCTGGAGGTGACTCTCACTCGGGGGAGCAGTACTTC. It encodes CAISAGGDSHSGEQYF.

This chain connects TRBV2 to TRBJ2-3; 7 bases are a match to TRBD2. The CDR3 is 14 amino acids. Germline CDR1 is SNHLY and CDR2 is FYNNEI. V dropped 6 bases and J dropped 2; count of bases not matched to a gene: 5. Here the CDR3 reads CASRASGYTDTQYF. The CDR3 nucleotides are TGTGCCAGCAGGGCTAGCGGTTACACAGATACGCAGTATTTT. The full variable domain, completed using reference TRBV2 and TRBJ2-3, is EPEVTQTPSHQVTQMGQEVILRCVPISNHLYFYWYRQILGQKVEFLVSFYNNEISEKSEIFDDQFSVERPDGSNFTLKIRSTKLEDSAMYFCASRASGYTDTQYFGPGTRLTVL.

V is TRBV5-1 and J is TRBJ2-5; D possibly corresponds to TRBD1 (6 bases). The J call is doubtful: the DNA matches TRBJ2-7 better. This CDR3 has 11 amino acids. Germline V gene lookup returns CDR1 SGHRS and CDR2 YFSETQ. This CDR3 is CASNKGGEQYF. Here the CDR3 DNA reads TGCGCCAGCAACAAAGGGGGCGAGCAGTACTTC.

The chain couples TRBV28 to TRBJ1-2; possible D gene TRBD1, 6 bases. The germline V and J ends were trimmed by 3 bases and 7 bases, with 15 bases remaining between them. This CDR3 contains 14 residues. Germline CDR1 is MDHEN and CDR2 is SYDVKM. In DNA, the CDR3 is TGTGCCAGCAGTTTTGGAGACAGGCAATCTGGCTACACCTTC. It codes for CASSFGDRQSGYTF.

The chain has TRBV6-1 and TRBJ2-7, with D hard to call. This CDR3 has 12 amino acids. CDR1 and CDR2 (germline): MNHNS, SASEGT. V dropped 5 bases and J dropped 3 bases, with 8 bases sitting between them. The CDR3 sequence: CASSLDHYEQYF. CDR3 DNA: TGTGCCAGCAGTCTCGATCACTACGAGCAGTACTTC.

V and J are TRBV6-5 and TRBJ2-7; 8 bases fit TRBD1. J gave up 6 bases and V 4 bases, and 8 bases lay outside the gene matches. CDR1 and CDR2 (germline): MNHEY, SVGAGI. The CDR3 runs 14 residues. CDR3 DNA: TGTGCCAGCAGTTTCGCGACAGGGGTCTCCGAGCAGTACTTC. Its protein product is CASSFATGVSEQYF.